The rows below give T cell receptor beta chains drawn from one sample of a study of shared clonotypes between healthy human individuals. Libraries were prepared by immunoSEQ multiplex PCR; TCRdb keeps only in-frame clonotypes and omits some of them. The table lists approximately 2.5 million clones, roughly nine tenths of them singletons, with over 0.12% in the top ten. The material sequenced was naive CD4+ T cells sorted from blood. These receptors originate from a man aged 18-30 years in good health. Each CDR3 is given with its conserved first and last residue. The D gene is left open where the match is weak. Only part of the rows carry a size: once, few, many, or a class if the clone is expanded.

J: TRBJ1-2; D: .; V: TRBV6-1; size: .; DNA: TGTGCCAGCAGTGAAAGGTTAGGAGATAACTATGGCTACACCTTC; CDR3: CASSERLGDNYGYTF
J: TRBJ1-1; D: .; V: TRBV6-1; size: .; DNA: TGTGCCAGCAGTGAATGGGGACACACACAGAACACTGAAGCTTTCTTT; CDR3: CASSEWGHTQNTEAFF
J: TRBJ2-5; D: .; V: TRBV7-9; size: .; DNA: TGTGCCAGCAGGCGGGACATAGGGAAAGAGACCCAGTACTTC; CDR3: CASRRDIGKETQYF
J: TRBJ2-4; D: TRBD1; V: TRBV5-1; size: .; DNA: TGCGCCAGCACCCTTGACAGGGCCCAAAACATTCAGTACTTC; CDR3: CASTLDRAQNIQYF
J: TRBJ2-5; D: TRBD1; V: TRBV5-1; size: .; DNA: TGCGCCAGCAGCACGGGACAGGCCCAAGAGACCCAGTACTTC; CDR3: CASSTGQAQETQYF
J: TRBJ2-1; D: TRBD1; V: TRBV29-1; size: .; DNA: TGCAGCGTTGCAAGGACAGGGAATAATGAGCAGTTCTTC; CDR3: CSVARTGNNEQFF
J: TRBJ2-7; D: .; V: TRBV5-8; size: .; DNA: TGTGCCAGCAGCTTGCTTGACATGAGCGGCTACGAGCAGTACTTC; CDR3: CASSLLDMSGYEQYF
J: TRBJ1-1; D: .; V: TRBV25-1; size: .; DNA: TGTGCCAGCAGCCCCTGGGGTTACACTGAAGCTTTCTTT; CDR3: CASSPWGYTEAFF
J: TRBJ1-3; D: .; V: TRBV5-1; size: few; DNA: TGCGCCAGCAGCTCGGGGTCCTCTGGAAACACCATATATTTT; CDR3: CASSSGSSGNTIYF
J: TRBJ1-1; D: .; V: TRBV9; size: .; DNA: TGTGCCAGCAGCGAACTGGGCACTGAAGCTTTCTTT; CDR3: CASSELGTEAFF
J: TRBJ1-4; D: TRBD1; V: TRBV14; size: .; DNA: TGTGCCAGCAGCCAACAGGGGGCCTTTAATGAAAAACTGTTTTTT; CDR3: CASSQQGAFNEKLFF
J: TRBJ1-1; D: .; V: TRBV29-1; size: .; DNA: TGCAGCGGGTCGTTTTGGAACACTGAAGCTTTCTTT; CDR3: CSGSFWNTEAFF
J: TRBJ1-2; D: .; V: TRBV6-4; size: once; DNA: TGTGCCAGCAGTGAACAGGGTGTTGGCGGCTATGGCTACACCTTC; CDR3: CASSEQGVGGYGYTF
J: TRBJ2-3; D: TRBD1; V: TRBV6-1; size: once; DNA: TGTGCCAGCAGCCGCACAGGGGAAAGCACAGATACGCAGTATTTT; CDR3: CASSRTGESTDTQYF
J: TRBJ2-7; D: TRBD1; V: TRBV6-6; size: .; DNA: TGTGCCAGCAGTACGGGACAGTACGAGCAGTACTTC; CDR3: CASSTGQYEQYF
J: TRBJ1-2; D: .; V: TRBV7-9; size: .; DNA: TGTGCCAGCAGCCCGCTGTGGGGCAATGGCTACACCTTC; CDR3: CASSPLWGNGYTF
J: TRBJ1-4; D: .; V: TRBV2; size: .; DNA: TGTGCCAGCAGTGAATGGGGGGCCGGTGAAAAACTGTTTTTT; CDR3: CASSEWGAGEKLFF
J: TRBJ2-2; D: TRBD1; V: TRBV4-1; size: .; DNA: TGCGCCAGCAGCCAAGTTGTAGTGACAGGGACAATCTGGGAGCTGTTTTTT; CDR3: CASSQVVVTGTIWELFF
J: TRBJ1-1; D: .; V: TRBV5-5; size: .; DNA: TGTGCCAGCAGTTGGACTTCTGACACTGAAGCTTTCTTT; CDR3: CASSWTSDTEAFF
J: TRBJ2-5; D: .; V: TRBV7-8; size: once; DNA: TGTGCCAGCAGCATAATCGACAGGGAGGGGACCCAGTACTTC; CDR3: CASSIIDREGTQYF
J: TRBJ2-7; D: TRBD2; V: TRBV6-6; size: .; DNA: TGTGCCAGCAGTACGACCGCGGGAGTACAGTACTTC; CDR3: CASSTTAGVQYF
J: TRBJ2-1; D: TRBD2; V: TRBV30; size: .; DNA: TGTGCCTGGAGTGTTAGTAGCGGGGGGTACAATGAGCAGTTCTTC; CDR3: CAWSVSSGGYNEQFF
J: TRBJ2-7; D: .; V: TRBV9; size: once; DNA: TGTGCCAGCAGCGTAGAGGGGGGAAGCTCCTACGAGCAGTACTTC; CDR3: CASSVEGGSSYEQYF
J: TRBJ2-1; D: TRBD2; V: TRBV5-1; size: .; DNA: TGCGCCAGCAGCAAGAGTGGCGGGAGCGAGGGTGAGCAGTTCTTC; CDR3: CASSKSGGSEGEQFF
J: TRBJ1-5; D: .; V: TRBV10-3; size: .; DNA: TGTGCCATCAGTGAGGCCGGAGGCGCGCGGCCCCAGCATTTT; CDR3: CAISEAGGARPQHF
J: TRBJ2-7; D: .; V: TRBV11-2; size: .; DNA: TGTGCCAGCAGCCCCCCGGACCGGGGTAGTCGAAACGAGCAGTACTTC; CDR3: CASSPPDRGSRNEQYF
J: TRBJ2-2; D: TRBD1; V: TRBV6-5; size: .; DNA: TGTGCCAGCAGTTACGGACAGGGGAACACCGGGGAGCTGTTTTTT; CDR3: CASSYGQGNTGELFF
J: TRBJ2-1; D: TRBD2; V: TRBV30; size: .; DNA: TGTGCCTGGGGTGGGGGACTAGCGAGGTACAATGAGCAGTTCTTC; CDR3: CAWGGGLARYNEQFF
J: TRBJ1-5; D: .; V: TRBV18; size: .; DNA: TGTGCCAGCTCACAACCGGGATACAGGAGCAATCAGCCCCAGCATTTT; CDR3: CASSQPGYRSNQPQHF
J: TRBJ2-7; D: TRBD1; V: TRBV29-1; size: .; DNA: TGCAGCGTCGACCGGGACAGGGGGCAAGGGCAGTACTTC; CDR3: CSVDRDRGQGQYF
J: TRBJ2-5; D: .; V: TRBV7-9; size: .; DNA: TGTGCCAGCAGCCAGAGGCCTGTGGAGGAGACCCAGTACTTC; CDR3: CASSQRPVEETQYF
J: TRBJ1-3; D: .; V: TRBV4-1; size: .; DNA: TGCGCCAGCAGCCGAAACCCACAGGGAAGGGGCGGAAACACCATATATTTT; CDR3: CASSRNPQGRGGNTIYF
J: TRBJ1-2; D: .; V: TRBV12-5; size: .; DNA: TGTGCTAGTGGACCATTGGACGGCTACACCTTC; CDR3: CASGPLDGYTF
J: TRBJ1-5; D: .; V: TRBV7-9; size: .; DNA: TGTGCCAGCAGTCGGGAGGGCCCCAATCAGCCCCAGCATTTT; CDR3: CASSREGPNQPQHF
J: TRBJ2-7; D: .; V: TRBV11-2; size: once; DNA: TGTGCCAGCAGCTATGGGGTAACCTACGAGCAGTACTTC; CDR3: CASSYGVTYEQYF
J: TRBJ2-1; D: TRBD1; V: TRBV27; size: .; DNA: TGTGCCAGCAGTTTGGACAGGGGATACAATGAGCAGTTCTTC; CDR3: CASSLDRGYNEQFF
J: TRBJ2-7; D: TRBD2; V: TRBV6-5; size: .; DNA: TGTGCCAGCAGTTACTCGGGGGGGAGCTCCTACGAGCAGTACTTC; CDR3: CASSYSGGSSYEQYF
J: TRBJ2-1; D: .; V: TRBV2; size: .; DNA: TGTGCCAGCAGTGTTGTTTTAGTTGAGCAGTTCTTC; CDR3: CASSVVLVEQFF
J: TRBJ2-7; D: .; V: TRBV5-6; size: .; DNA: TGTGCCAGCAGCCCCTTACTCGCCCCTACCTACGAGCAGTACTTC; CDR3: CASSPLLAPTYEQYF